This entry is about one T cell receptor (beta chain). Its antigen remains unidentified. CD4+ T cells that had been cultured provided DNA sequenced with the Oncomine TCR Beta short-read assay. Scientists extracted genomic DNA from CD4+ T cells grown in culture. Each CDR3 protein gets one entry after TCRdb re-called the PCR reads with MiXCR. Of under 11,000 distinct CDR3 sequences in the sample, approximately 40% were seen once. The treatment was: roughly nine-day PBMC culture with coronavirus spike peptide pools or control peptides (ViraFEST assay). This entry is derived from a study of vaccination and CD4 T cells after COVID-19. At the level of the study: Timing of post-vaccine sample collection was a median around 72 days after dose two, with a range of 14 to 241. Control cultures, each given a CEFX pool, an HIV-1 Nef pool, or no peptide, were included.

Whole-study findings and limits: Convalescent patients had 304 of 307 vaccine-specific clones showing spike mono-reactivity.

The V segment lost 4 bases and the J segment 8 bases; nucleotides outside the gene matches: 9. This CDR3 is built from 14 residues. Germline V gene sequence: CDR1 KGHSH, CDR2 LQKENI. The V call is TRBV18, the J call TRBJ1-1; TRBD1 agrees at 8 bases. The sample consisted of CD4+ T cells from blood, cultured in vitro. The TCR originated in a human donor who had recovered from COVID-19. The CDR3 sequence is CASSLPGGWVEAFF. The CDR3 DNA sequence: TGTGCCAGCTCACTACCAGGGGGCTGGGTCGAAGCTTTCTTT.